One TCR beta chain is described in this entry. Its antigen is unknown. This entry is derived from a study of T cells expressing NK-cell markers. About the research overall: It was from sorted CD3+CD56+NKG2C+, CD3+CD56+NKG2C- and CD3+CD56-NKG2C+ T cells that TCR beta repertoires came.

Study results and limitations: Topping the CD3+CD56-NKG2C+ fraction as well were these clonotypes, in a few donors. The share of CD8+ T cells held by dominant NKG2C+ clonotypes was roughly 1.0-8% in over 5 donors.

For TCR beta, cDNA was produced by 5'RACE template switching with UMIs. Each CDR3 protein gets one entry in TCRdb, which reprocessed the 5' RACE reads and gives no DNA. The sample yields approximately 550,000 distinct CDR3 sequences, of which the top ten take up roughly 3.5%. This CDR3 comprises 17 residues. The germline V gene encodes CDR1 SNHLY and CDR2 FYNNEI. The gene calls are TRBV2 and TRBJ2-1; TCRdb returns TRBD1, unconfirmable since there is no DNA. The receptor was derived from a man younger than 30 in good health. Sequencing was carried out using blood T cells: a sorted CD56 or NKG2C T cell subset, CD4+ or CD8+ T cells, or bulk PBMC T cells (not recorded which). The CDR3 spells CASSGKGRDSPRDEQFF.